This is a list of T cell receptor beta chains from one sample in a study of T cell responses to AZD1222 COVID-19 vaccine. Using immunoSEQ multiplex PCR, the repertoire was profiled, and TCRdb retains in-frame clones only, with some absent. Of under 200,000 clones listed, 90% to 95% are singletons. This sample comprised peripheral blood, obtained on day 0 of AZD1222 vaccination. These TCRs come from an adult in good health. Both conserved end residues are part of each CDR3. The order of the fields is J gene, D gene, clone size, V gene, CDR3 protein, CDR3 DNA. A D gene is named only where the DNA matches it firmly. The size field is filled for only some rows; it gives once, few, many or a size class.

TRBJ2-1 | . | . | TRBV5-1 | CASSLGGYSNEQFF | TGCGCCAGCAGCTTGGGGGGGTACTCCAATGAGCAGTTCTTC
TRBJ1-2 | TRBD1 | . | TRBV29-1 | CSVEDVGAPGQGPLYGYTF | TGCAGCGTTGAAGACGTTGGGGCTCCGGGACAGGGACCCCTCTATGGCTACACCTTC
TRBJ2-5 | . | . | TRBV3-1/TRBV3-2 | CASSHQETQYF | TGTGCCAGCAGCCACCAAGAGACCCAGTACTTC
TRBJ1-1 | . | . | TRBV11-2 | CASSAHPGNTEAFF | TGTGCCAGCAGCGCCCACCCAGGGAACACTGAAGCTTTCTTT
TRBJ2-2 | . | . | TRBV5-4 | CASSLGAAPTGELFF | TGTGCCAGCAGCTTGGGAGCGGCCCCTACCGGGGAGCTGTTTTTT
TRBJ2-1 | TRBD2 | . | TRBV16 | CASSLGTSAHNEQFF | TGTGCCAGCAGCCTTGGGACTAGCGCCCACAATGAGCAGTTCTTC
TRBJ1-2 | TRBD1 | . | TRBV14 | CASSQTGNYGYTF | TGTGCCAGCAGCCAGACAGGGAACTATGGCTACACCTTC
TRBJ2-1 | TRBD2 | . | TRBV5-1 | CASSTTTSGDFYNEQFF | TGCGCCAGCAGCACTACGACTAGCGGGGACTTCTACAATGAGCAGTTCTTC
TRBJ2-7 | . | . | TRBV4-2 | CASSQEFGSYEQYF | TGTGCCAGCAGCCAAGAATTCGGTTCCTACGAGCAGTACTTC
TRBJ1-1 | . | . | TRBV5-1 | CASSFSTANTEAFF | TGCGCCAGCAGTTTCTCCACGGCGAACACTGAAGCTTTCTTT
TRBJ1-6 | . | . | TRBV9 | CASSEEAVPGTNSPLHF | TGTGCCAGCAGCGAGGAGGCAGTTCCGGGGACGAATTCACCCCTCCACTTT
TRBJ1-1 | . | . | TRBV27 | CASSPSGGFTRAFF | TGTGCCAGCAGTCCCAGTGGAGGGTTTACAAGAGCTTTCTTT
TRBJ2-2 | . | . | TRBV19 | CASSTQGANTGELFF | TGTGCCAGTAGCACACAGGGCGCGAACACCGGGGAGCTGTTTTTT
TRBJ2-1 | TRBD2 | once | TRBV5-8 | CASSFVAGGPGEQFF | TGTGCCAGCAGCTTTGTAGCGGGAGGGCCTGGAGAGCAGTTCTTC
TRBJ2-3 | . | . | TRBV7-3 | CASSLRSLTQYF | TGTGCCAGCAGCTTGAGAAGTCTCACGCAGTATTTT
TRBJ1-3 | . | . | TRBV5-1 | CASSLGRSISGNTIYF | TGCGCCAGCAGCTTGGGCCGATCGATCTCTGGAAACACCATATATTTT
TRBJ2-1 | TRBD2 | once | TRBV23-1 | CASSQSRRTSGRAVYNEQFF | TGCGCCAGCAGTCAATCGCGGCGGACTAGCGGGAGGGCCGTTTACAATGAGCAGTTCTTC